The sequence of this T cell receptor (beta chain) was determined in a study of blood T cell repertoires in COVID-19. Across the study: The samples span acute and convalescent COVID-19 from the United States, Italy and Spain.

Under the authors' procedure: Amplifying reference gene primers gave estimates of nucleated cell counts. Libraries were prepared by immunoSEQ multiplex PCR; TCRdb keeps only in-frame clonotypes and omits some of them. V and J calls and clone size are as listed in that table; D and trimming were resolved from the DNA. The sample shows roughly 32,000 clones, less than 95% of them seen only once. Per germline, CDR1 KGHSH and CDR2 LQKENI. The CDR3 loop spans 16 amino acids. Between the trimmed V and J ends, which lost 5 bases and 0 bases, there was a span of 16 bases. This clonotype originated in an elderly man with acute or convalescent COVID-19. The chain links TRBV18 to TRBJ2-5, with a weak D call TRBD2 (6 bases). The sample taken for sequencing was peripheral blood. CDR3 sequence (DNA): TGTGCCAGCTCAATAGGGCCGGGACTGTACCAAGAGACCCAGTACTTC. This sequence encodes CASSIGPGLYQETQYF.